What follows is one T cell receptor beta chain and its context. The data are from a study of blood T cell repertoires in COVID-19. The CDR3 is 15 residues long. V was cut by 3 bases and J by 9 bases, with 16 bases left in between. Germline values: CDR1 SGHRS, CDR2 YFSETQ. Using immunoSEQ multiplex PCR, the repertoire was profiled, and TCRdb retains in-frame clones only, with some absent. The sample lists about 100,000 clones, roughly 88% occurring once. This TCR derives from a woman aged 60-75 years with acute or convalescent COVID-19. Material: peripheral blood. This chain links TRBV5-1 with TRBJ1-6; possibly TRBD1 for D (5 bases). The CDR3 loop reads CASSSDTLAGSPLHF. In DNA form, the CDR3 reads TGCGCCAGCAGCTCGGACACTTTGGCCGGTTCACCCCTCCACTTT.